These 31 T cell receptor beta chains were sequenced from one sample in a study of T cell repertoires in ileal Crohn's disease. The time point was: inflamed ileum from the surgical specimen. TCRdb keeps only in-frame clones here, not all; method: immunoSEQ multiplex PCR. Of some 2,000 clones detected, 90% to 95% appear once; the ten largest clones hold 3% to 4%. The sample comprised ileal tissue. All receptors derive from an adult with Crohn's disease.

The chain links TRBV4-1 to TRBJ2-1, with a possible D match to TRBD2 (5 bases). The V end was cut by 3 bases, the J end by 0 bases, with 12 bases between. The CDR3 is 16 residues long. The germline CDR1 and CDR2 sequences are MGHRA and YSYEKL. The CDR3 here is CASSQHGESSYNEQFF. The CDR3 DNA reads as TGCGCCAGCAGCCAGCACGGGGAAAGCTCCTACAATGAGCAGTTCTTC.

This chain uses TRBV19 with TRBJ2-7; TRBD1 is a possible D gene (5 bases). Deletions cut 5 bases from V and 3 bases from J, with 11 bases between. Germline V gives CDR1 LNHDA, CDR2 SQIVND (reference sequence). This CDR3 spans 13 amino acids. CDR3 sequence reads: CASSGAEDYEQYF. CDR3 in DNA: TGTGCCAGTAGTGGGGCTGAGGACTACGAGCAGTACTTC.

The chain recombines TRBV11-2 with TRBJ2-1; 11 nucleotides align to TRBD2. CDR3 size: 15 residues. Germline V lookup: CDR1 SGHAT, CDR2 FQNNGV. V gave up 5 bases and J gave up 8 bases; unmatched junction bases: 8. CDR3 sequence (DNA): TGTGCCAGCAGCCTCCCTAGCGGGGGGTTTGATGAGCAGTTCTTC. Its protein product is CASSLPSGGFDEQFF.

The V gene is TRBV6-1, the J gene TRBJ2-7; 12 bases agree with TRBD1. Germline V gene lookup returns CDR1 MNHNS and CDR2 SASEGT. J gave up 6 bases and V 0 bases, and 6 bases lay outside the gene matches. The CDR3 is 16 residues long. The CDR3 is CASSEALGQGASEQYF. The CDR3 region has the DNA TGTGCCAGCAGTGAAGCGCTGGGACAGGGGGCGAGCGAGCAGTACTTC.

The rearrangement joins TRBV6-5 to TRBJ1-6; a weak D match, TRBD1 (5 bases). Looked up from germline, CDR1 is MNHEY and CDR2 is SVGAGI. Between the trimmed V and J ends, which lost 6 bases and 6 bases, there was a span of 12 bases. There are 14 residues in the CDR3. CDR3 sequence reads: CASSLPGGNSPLHF. In DNA form, the CDR3 reads TGTGCCAGCAGCCTTCCCGGGGGTAATTCACCCCTCCACTTT.

This sequence joins TRBV6-5 and TRBJ2-7; 7 bases line up with TRBD1. Germline-derived CDR1 and CDR2 are MNHEY and SVGAGI. This CDR3 has 12 amino acids. V lost 7 bases, J lost 3 bases, and 3 bases stayed unmatched. The CDR3 here is CASTGDSYEQYF. The CDR3 DNA reads as TGTGCCAGCACAGGGGACAGCTACGAGCAGTACTTC.

The CDR3 bases are TGTGCCAGCAGCTTAGGTAGCGGGGAGCTGTTTTTT. This sequence encodes CASSLGSGELFF. The V call is TRBV13, the J call TRBJ2-2; D call uncertain. With 0 bases removed from V and 7 bases from J, the gap between germline ends came to 3 bases. This CDR3 contains 12 residues. Germline values: CDR1 PRHDT, CDR2 FYEKMQ (reference sequence).

The chain employs TRBV30 and TRBJ1-3, with D unresolved. In germline, CDR1 is GTSNPN, CDR2 SVGIG (reference sequence). The CDR3 extends over 14 amino acids. V was trimmed by 0 bases and J by 2 bases, leaving 8 bases between them. The CDR3 sequence: CAWSVSGAGNTIYF. The CDR3 DNA is TGTGCCTGGAGTGTATCCGGGGCTGGAAACACCATATATTTT.

J is TRBJ1-2 and V is TRBV14; 9 bases are a match to TRBD1. Germline V gene data show CDR1 as SGHDN and CDR2 as FVKESK. Germline trimming cut 1 base from V and 8 bases from J; bases unmatched to any gene: 14. The CDR3 runs to 17 residues. Written as DNA, the CDR3 is TGTGCCAGCAGCCAAGGATGGGTCCCGGGACAGGGACTAGGCTACACCTTC. Translating gives CASSQGWVPGQGLGYTF.

This clone was picked up one time. V usage is TRBV5-3 and J usage is TRBJ2-3, with 14 nucleotides matching TRBD2. TRBV5-3 is treated as an ORF (open reading frame) with a function not yet certain. V was pared by 4 bases and J by 2 bases, with 9 bases of the junction left unmatched. The CDR3 has 18 residues. CDR3 residues: CARSRYGLAGGSTDTQYF. In DNA form, the CDR3 reads TGTGCCAGAAGCCGCTATGGACTAGCGGGAGGTTCCACAGATACGCAGTATTTT.

The J gene is TRBJ1-3, the V gene TRBV19; TRBD1 matches 7 bases. Trimming removed 7 bases from V and 0 bases from J; junction bases left unmatched: 6. Per germline, CDR1 LNHDA and CDR2 SQIVND (reference sequence). The CDR3 runs to 15 residues. CDR3 nucleotide sequence: TGTGCCAGTACCAACAGACAGGGCTCTGGAAACACCATATATTTT. It codes for CASTNRQGSGNTIYF. The full variable domain, rest sourced from reference TRBV19 and TRBJ1-3, is DGGITQSPKYLFRKEGQNVTLSCEQNLNHDAMYWYRQDPGQGLRLIYYSQIVNDFQKGDIAEGYSVSREKKESFPLTVTSAQKNPTAFYLCASTNRQGSGNTIYFGEGSWLTVV.

The chain couples TRBV5-8 to TRBJ1-1; TRBD1 aligns across 9 bases. The CDR3 length is 14 residues. Per the germline V gene, CDR1 is SGHTS and CDR2 is YDEGEE. The trim removed 4 bases at V and 5 bases at J, leaving 6 bases unmatched. CDR3 protein: CASSLEGQGTEAFF. In DNA, the CDR3 is TGTGCCAGCAGCCTAGAGGGACAGGGAACTGAAGCTTTCTTT.

The chain employs TRBV5-8 and TRBJ1-5, with D perhaps matching TRBD1 (5 bases). The CDR3 extends over 15 amino acids. Germline V gene sequence: CDR1 SGHTS, CDR2 YDEGEE. V gave up 1 base and J gave up 6 bases, with 14 bases separating them. Here the CDR3 reads CASSLNDRGSQPQHF. In DNA, the CDR3 is TGTGCCAGCAGCTTGAATGATAGGGGCAGTCAGCCCCAGCATTTT. Using reference TRBV5-8 and TRBJ1-5 for the parts outside the CDR3, the full variable domain is EAGVTQSPTHLIKTRGQQATLRCSPISGHTSVYWYQQALGLGLQFLLWYDEGEERNRGNFPPRFSGRQFPNYSSELNVNALELEDSALYLCASSLNDRGSQPQHFGDGTRLSIL.

The chain joins TRBV6-5 to TRBJ1-1, with 8 bases lining up with TRBD1. This CDR3 has 14 amino acids. CDR1 and CDR2 (germline): MNHEY, SVGAGI. With 6 bases clipped from V and 2 bases from J, the junction kept 5 bases outside the gene matches. The CDR3 DNA follows: TGTGCCAGCAGCCTCAGGGGGCGCAACACTGAAGCTTTCTTT. Translating it yields CASSLRGRNTEAFF.

This clone was seen a few times. The rearrangement links TRBV7-9 to TRBJ2-2, with TRBD2 identical over 8 bases. The CDR3 is made up of 16 amino acids. V dropped 5 bases and J dropped 0; count of bases not matched to a gene: 5. CDR1 SEHNR and CDR2 FQNEAQ come from the germline V gene (reference sequence). The CDR3 sequence is CASSVSGGANTGELFF. Written as DNA, the CDR3 is TGTGCCAGCAGCGTCAGCGGGGGCGCGAACACCGGGGAGCTGTTTTTT.

The chain uses TRBV5-1 and TRBJ2-6; D gene ambiguous. Trimming shortened V by 5 bases and J by 3 bases, and 27 bases separated the two germline ends. This CDR3 comprises 20 residues. Germline values: CDR1 SGHRS, CDR2 YFSETQ. In nucleotides, the CDR3 is TGCGCCAGCAGTGTCAACATCCATGCCCCGGCCCTTCTTGGGGCCAACGTCCTGACTTTC. Protein: CASSVNIHAPALLGANVLTF. Full variable domain (remainder filled in from reference TRBV5-1 and TRBJ2-6): KAGVTQTPRYLIKTRGQQVTLSCSPISGHRSVSWYQQTPGQGLQFLFEYFSETQRNKGNFPGRFSGRQFSNSRSEMNVSTLELGDSALYLCASSVNIHAPALLGANVLTFGAGSRLTVL.

The V gene is TRBV6-5, the J gene TRBJ2-7; 11 nucleotides align to TRBD2. CDR1 and CDR2 from the germline V gene are MNHEY and SVGAGI. V shed 3 bases and J 0 bases; nucleotides not matched to a gene: 4. This CDR3 comprises 16 residues. CDR3 in amino acids: CASSYGTSGSSYEQYF. DNA of the CDR3: TGTGCCAGCAGTTATGGTACTAGCGGGAGCTCCTACGAGCAGTACTTC.

The chain's CDR3 is CASSFGTGGTNYGYTF. The CDR3 nucleotides are TGTGCCAGCAGCTTCGGGACAGGGGGCACTAACTATGGCTACACCTTC. The rearrangement uses TRBV7-9 and TRBJ1-2; TRBD1 agrees at 12 bases. The CDR3 sequence is 16 residues long. The V segment lost 3 bases and the J segment 0 bases; nucleotides outside the gene matches: 2. Germline CDR1 SEHNR, CDR2 FQNEAQ (reference sequence).

V and J are TRBV29-1 and TRBJ1-4; D is unclear. Trimming cost V 6 bases and J 8 bases, with 13 bases left between them. The germline V gene has CDR1 SQVTM and CDR2 ANQGSEA. The CDR3 contains 12 residues. CDR3 protein: CSVRHRYEKLFF. The CDR3 DNA is TGCAGCGTCCGACATCGGTACGAAAAACTGTTTTTT.

The rearrangement links TRBV7-9 to TRBJ2-1; 7 bases match TRBD1. Per germline, CDR1 SEHNR and CDR2 FQNEAQ (reference sequence). V shed 3 bases and J 7 bases; nucleotides not matched to a gene: 15. The CDR3 contains 17 residues. The DNA for the CDR3 is TGTGCCAGCAGCTTCAACCCCCAACACGCAGGGGGAAATGAGCAGTTCTTC. It specifies CASSFNPQHAGGNEQFF.

The chain links TRBV6-5 to TRBJ2-3; D call uncertain. The CDR3 length is 13 residues. Trimming took off 0 bases at V and 4 bases at J, with 5 bases between the two ends. CDR1 and CDR2 (germline): MNHEY, SVGAGI. In nucleotides, the CDR3 is TGTGCCAGCAGTTACTCTTCCTCAGATACGCAGTATTTT. Its protein is CASSYSSSDTQYF.

The gene calls are TRBV7-2 and TRBJ1-4; D is perhaps TRBD1 (6 bases). The V end lost 5 bases, the J end lost 7 bases, and 17 bases lay between the germline ends. The CDR3 extends over 15 amino acids. Germline V gives CDR1 SGHTA, CDR2 FQGNSA. CDR3 DNA sequence: TGTGCCAGCAGCGAGGGGGGCACGCCAGGTGAAAAACTGTTTTTT. Translating gives CASSEGGTPGEKLFF.

The chain links TRBV27 to TRBJ2-7, with 7 bases lining up with TRBD1. J gave up 0 bases and V 2 bases, and 4 bases lay outside the gene matches. The CDR3 contains 15 residues. The germline V gene has CDR1 MNHEY and CDR2 SMNVEV (reference sequence). The CDR3 loop reads CASSLDRGLSYEQYF. The DNA of the CDR3 is TGTGCCAGCAGTTTAGATAGGGGGCTCTCCTACGAGCAGTACTTC.

This sequence joins TRBV4-2 and TRBJ2-2; TRBD2 matches at 10 bases. CDR3 length: 17 amino acids. Germline V gene sequence: CDR1 LGHNA, CDR2 YNFKEQ. Germline trimming cut 0 bases from V and 5 bases from J; bases unmatched to any gene: 6. The CDR3 loop is CASSQESGGARTGELFF. For the CDR3, the DNA is TGTGCCAGCAGCCAAGAAAGCGGGGGGGCTCGAACCGGGGAGCTGTTTTTT.

This chain connects TRBV2 to TRBJ2-7, with D possibly being TRBD1 (7 bases). Germline lookup yields CDR1 SNHLY and CDR2 FYNNEI. CDR3 length equals 18 residues. V was trimmed by 4 bases and J by 2 bases, leaving 24 bases between them. The CDR3 nucleotides are TGTGCCAGCAGTGGACGTTCTTTTCCCCAGGGGGGTCCCTACGAGCAGTACTTC. Translating it yields CASSGRSFPQGGPYEQYF.

The CDR3 DNA follows: TGTGCCTGGAGGGCACCCGGGACAGATACGCAGTATTTT. Amino acid sequence: CAWRAPGTDTQYF. The chain joins TRBV30 to TRBJ2-3; D gene unclear. Trimming stripped 3 bases from V and 3 bases from J, with 10 bases between. This CDR3 spans 13 amino acids. CDR1 GTSNPN and CDR2 SVGIG come from the germline V gene (reference sequence).

The rearrangement joins TRBV7-8 to TRBJ2-5; the match to TRBD2 covers 13 bases. The V and J ends lost 8 bases and 1 base, in that order; junction bases with no gene match: 1. Germline V gives CDR1 SGHVS, CDR2 FQNEAQ. This CDR3 comprises 14 residues. This CDR3 is CASGLAGVQETQYF. CDR3 coding DNA: TGTGCCAGCGGACTAGCGGGAGTCCAAGAGACCCAGTACTTC.

The chain is built from TRBV11-2 and TRBJ2-7, with D possibly being TRBD2 (6 bases). The CDR3 runs 15 residues. Germline loops: CDR1 SGHAT, CDR2 FQNNGV. Deletions cut 5 bases from V and 2 bases from J, with 16 bases between. The CDR3 nucleotides read TGTGCCAGCAGCCAGAGCCTAGGAGGGGCCTACGAGCAGTACTTC. Translated, it gives CASSQSLGGAYEQYF.

The chain couples TRBV7-9 to TRBJ2-5; the D gene could be TRBD1 or TRBD2 (5 bases each). Trimming shortened V by 0 bases and J by 5 bases, and 10 bases separated the two germline ends. Germline assignment: CDR1 SEHNR and CDR2 FQNEAQ (reference sequence). The CDR3 covers 14 residues. CDR3: CASSLAMGVETQYF. CDR3 coding DNA: TGTGCCAGCAGCTTAGCGATGGGGGTGGAGACCCAGTACTTC.

This chain links TRBV9 with TRBJ2-2; D remains unclear. Trimming pared 1 base from V and 3 bases from J, leaving 7 bases between. This CDR3 region has 14 residues. Germline V gives CDR1 SGDLS, CDR2 YYNGEE. CDR3 protein: CASSVLGDTGELFF. CDR3 nucleotides: TGTGCCAGCAGCGTACTCGGAGACACCGGGGAGCTGTTTTTT.

The V and J genes are TRBV2 and TRBJ1-2; 7 bases agree with TRBD1. The CDR3 is 13 residues long. CDR1 and CDR2 from the germline V gene are SNHLY and FYNNEI. J gave up 5 bases and V 5 bases, and 5 bases lay outside the gene matches. CDR3 residues: CASSPDREYGYTF. The CDR3 DNA reads TGTGCCAGCAGTCCTGACAGGGAATATGGCTACACCTTC.